The 28 T cell receptor beta chains below all came from one sample that was sequenced in a study of regulatory T cells in long-lasting Graves disease. iRepertoire HTBI primers and Arm-PCR of CDR3 regions built TCR beta libraries. MiXCR, run by TCRdb on the multiplex PCR reads, gives a single entry per CDR3 protein. In the table there are 500,000 or so distinct CDR3 sequences, about a sixth of which are singletons. Regarding time point: newly diagnosed GD, antithyroid drugs for less than 3 months. PBMCs were the source of the RNA used for TCR sequencing. These data also formed part of another study, on T cells in Graves' hyperthyroidism and ophthalmopathy.

The sequences come from peripheral blood mononuclear cells (PBMCs), collected at new diagnosis, from a patient treated with antithyroid drugs. Every receptor here comes from a man aged 35-49 years with Graves disease.

For this clonotype: Being one base from a much bigger clone, this may be a read error. The V call is TRBV24-1, the J call TRBJ2-1; TRBD1 matches at 9 bases. Germline V gives CDR1 KGHDR, CDR2 SFDVKD. The CDR3 contains 18 residues. The CDR3 DNA sequence: TGTGCCACCAGCCAAAAAACCGGGACAGGGATCTCCTACAATGAGCGGTTCTTC. It codes for CATSQKTGTGISYNERFF.

There are a few counts of this clonotype. V gene TRBV6-2 or TRBV6-3 combines with J gene TRBJ2-3; TRBD2 matches 11 bases. This CDR3 contains 18 residues. The V gene end was trimmed by 5 bases and the J gene end by 2 bases; junction bases not matched to a gene: 12. Per the germline V gene, CDR1 is MNHEY and CDR2 is SVGEGT. Here the CDR3 reads CASSEAVAGGAHTDTQYF. The CDR3 region has the DNA TGTGCCAGCAGTGAAGCCGTAGCGGGAGGGGCTCACACAGATACGCAGTATTTT.

This clonotype appeared many times. V gene TRBV20-1 combines with J gene TRBJ2-3; TRBD2 agrees at 7 bases. The CDR3 is 13 amino acids. V dropped 1 base and J dropped 10; count of bases not matched to a gene: 8. CDR1 and CDR2 (germline): DFQATT, SNEGSKA (reference sequence). CDR3 coding DNA: TGCAGTGCTAGAGGACGAGCGGGACTGGCGCAGTATTTT. It codes for CSARGRAGLAQYF.

This clonotype appeared many times. The chain joins TRBV28 to TRBJ1-2; D ambiguous. The CDR3 sequence is 14 residues long. Trimming cost V 2 bases and J 4 bases, with 11 bases left between them. CDR1 is MDHEN and CDR2 is SYDVKM in the germline V gene. CDR3 protein: CASSLVPASYGYTF. In nucleotides, the CDR3 is TGTGCCAGCAGTTTAGTCCCAGCCTCCTATGGCTACACCTTC.

This clonotype was seen ten or more times. The genes are TRBV6-5 and TRBJ2-7; D is perhaps TRBD1 (5 bases). The V gene lost 2 bases and the J gene lost 4 bases, with 12 bases spanning the gap. Per germline, CDR1 MNHEY and CDR2 SVGAGI. The CDR3 sequence is 14 residues long. The CDR3 DNA sequence: TGTGCCAGCAGTTACCTCCCAGGGTCTTACGAGCAGTACTTC. As protein: CASSYLPGSYEQYF.

This clonotype was seen at least ten times. The chain recombines TRBV20-1 with TRBJ2-5; TRBD1 or TRBD2 may be the D gene (5 bases each). V lost 2 bases, J lost 5 bases, and 9 bases lay in between. Germline assignment: CDR1 DFQATT and CDR2 SNEGSKA (reference sequence). The CDR3 length is 12 residues. CDR3 loop: CSARRGVETQYF. The CDR3 DNA sequence: TGCAGTGCTAGAAGAGGGGTCGAGACCCAGTACTTC.

V and J are TRBV7-9 and TRBJ2-7; D may be TRBD2 (6 bases). Looked up from germline, CDR1 is SEHNR and CDR2 is FQNEAQ (reference sequence). This CDR3 is 14 amino acids long. Trimming removed 2 bases from V and 4 bases from J, with 12 bases in between. The CDR3 bases are TGTGCCAGCAGCTTATCTAACGGGAGTTACGAGCAGTACTTC. It codes for CASSLSNGSYEQYF.

This clonotype came up a few times. The chain uses TRBV6-1 and TRBJ2-7; tentatively, D is TRBD2 (6 bases). Between the trimmed V and J ends, which lost 7 bases and 0 bases, there was a span of 13 bases. The CDR3 is made up of 14 amino acids. In germline, CDR1 is MNHNS, CDR2 SASEGT. This chain's CDR3 is CASTKGGNSYEQYF. The CDR3 coding sequence is TGTGCCAGCACCAAGGGCGGGAACTCCTACGAGCAGTACTTC.

This clonotype was seen more than once but under ten times. This chain joins TRBV6-2 or TRBV6-3 and TRBJ2-7; D perhaps matches TRBD1 (5 bases). The CDR3 covers 15 residues. Germline CDR1 reads MNHEY; CDR2 reads SVGEGT. The V end was cut by 5 bases, the J end by 3 bases, with 17 bases between. The CDR3 DNA is TGTGCCAGCAGTGAAAGCCCTCCGACAGTCTACGAGCAGTACTTC. It codes for CASSESPPTVYEQYF.

This clonotype occurred a few times. V and J are TRBV5-6 and TRBJ2-4, with 9 bases matching TRBD2. This CDR3 is 16 amino acids long. The V segment lost 4 bases and the J segment 8 bases; nucleotides outside the gene matches: 13. Germline CDR1 SGHDT, CDR2 YYEEEE. The DNA for the CDR3 is TGTGCCAGCAGCGACCGTAGCGGGAGTAAAGAGTACATTCAGTACTTC. It is translated as CASSDRSGSKEYIQYF.

This clonotype was counted ten times or more. The V call is TRBV7-9, the J call TRBJ2-5; TRBD1 agrees at 11 bases. V was pared by 1 base and J by 7 bases, with 5 bases of the junction left unmatched. In germline, CDR1 is SEHNR, CDR2 FQNEAQ (reference sequence). CDR3 length: 15 amino acids. The CDR3 loop reads CASSLGDRGSVTQYF. The CDR3 region has the DNA TGTGCCAGCAGCTTAGGGGACAGGGGGTCGGTGACCCAGTACTTC.

This clonotype was counted many times. The J gene is TRBJ2-1, the V gene TRBV3-1; D may correspond to TRBD1 or TRBD2 (7 bases each). V shed 4 bases and J shed 7 bases, with 14 bases lying between them. The CDR3 runs 14 residues. CDR1 is LGHDT, CDR2 YNNKEL, per germline (reference sequence). CDR3 in amino acids: CASSRSGTVNEQFF. The DNA of the CDR3 is TGTGCCAGCAGCCGGAGCGGGACAGTGAATGAGCAGTTCTTC.

The sample holds many counts of this clonotype. The chain joins TRBV3-1 to TRBJ2-2; a possible D gene is TRBD2 (5 bases). Germline V CDR1 and CDR2: LGHDT, YNNKEL (reference sequence). Trimming cost V 4 bases and J 0 bases, with 18 bases left between them. There are 18 residues in the CDR3. The DNA for the CDR3 is TGTGCCAGCAGCCGAAACTGGATCGGGGAAACGAACACCGGGGAGCTGTTTTTT. The encoded protein is CASSRNWIGETNTGELFF.

The rearrangement links TRBV19 to TRBJ1-5, with TRBD1 as a possible D gene (6 bases). The CDR3 extends over 18 amino acids. V was trimmed by 6 bases and J by 6 bases, leaving 27 bases between them. Germline CDR1 reads LNHDA; CDR2 reads SQIVND (reference sequence). This chain's CDR3 is CASSRKGGNRPGGQPQHF. For the CDR3, the DNA is TGTGCCAGTAGCAGAAAGGGGGGAAACCGTCCTGGGGGTCAGCCCCAGCATTTT.

This clonotype was observed many times. V and J are TRBV2 and TRBJ1-4; D not resolved. With 6 bases removed from V and 6 bases from J, the gap between germline ends came to 11 bases. Germline values: CDR1 SNHLY, CDR2 FYNNEI. The CDR3 contains 13 residues. The CDR3 bases are TGTGCCAGCAGGGAGGCAGTTGATGAAAAACTGTTTTTT. This gives the protein CASREAVDEKLFF.

The V and J genes are TRBV28 and TRBJ1-5, with 9 bases aligning to TRBD1. The ends lost 0 bases at V and 7 bases at J; junction bases unmatched: 7. CDR3 length equals 16 residues. From germline, CDR1 is MDHEN and CDR2 SYDVKM. The CDR3 sequence is CASSLWGQGDTQPQHF. The CDR3 DNA reads as TGTGCCAGCAGTTTATGGGGACAGGGAGACACCCAGCCCCAGCATTTT.

The genes are TRBV24-1 and TRBJ2-2; TRBD2 matches 8 bases. CDR1 KGHDR and CDR2 SFDVKD come from the germline V gene. V lost 2 bases and J lost 7; bases outside the gene matches: 8. The CDR3 sequence is 16 residues long. The CDR3 protein is CATSDSSRAGVGELFF. The CDR3 DNA sequence: TGTGCCACCAGTGATTCCTCTAGAGCGGGAGTCGGGGAGCTGTTTTTT.

This clonotype was seen repeatedly, ten times or more. The genes are TRBV11-2 and TRBJ2-4; the match to TRBD2 covers 8 bases. CDR1 and CDR2 from the germline V gene are SGHAT and FQNNGV. This CDR3 is 17 amino acids long. Trimming at V came to 2 bases and at J to 0 bases, leaving 6 bases not matched to a gene. Written as DNA, the CDR3 is TGTGCCAGCAGCTTAACTAGCGGAATACTAGCCAAAAACATTCAGTACTTC. Protein product: CASSLTSGILAKNIQYF.

This clonotype was observed at least ten times. The chain has TRBV5-1 and TRBJ1-1; D perhaps matches TRBD1 (5 bases). This CDR3 spans 16 amino acids. V lost 0 bases, J lost 7 bases, and 19 bases lay in between. Germline CDR1 and CDR2: SGHRS and YFSETQ. The CDR3 is CASSLVGGGGVDEAFF. CDR3 in DNA: TGCGCCAGCAGCTTGGTAGGCGGCGGGGGGGTTGATGAAGCTTTCTTT.

This clonotype was counted a few times. This sequence joins TRBV19 and TRBJ2-3; 9 bases are shared with TRBD2. The V gene's germline CDR1 is LNHDA and CDR2 SQIVND (reference sequence). Unmatched junction bases numbered 7, after V lost 5 bases and J lost 7 bases. CDR3 length: 14 residues. The CDR3 sequence is CASSRSGSSNTQYF. In DNA form, the CDR3 reads TGTGCCAGTAGTCGTAGCGGGAGTTCGAATACGCAGTATTTT.

This clonotype appeared many times. J is TRBJ2-3 and V is TRBV20-1, with 8 bases identical to TRBD2. Germline V gene lookup returns CDR1 DFQATT and CDR2 SNEGSKA (reference sequence). There are 16 residues in the CDR3. The junction had 7 bases not matched to a gene; V was cut back by 0 bases and J by 2 bases. CDR3 sequence reads: CSARDLVAGTTDTQYF. The CDR3, as DNA: TGCAGTGCTAGAGATTTAGTAGCGGGAACCACAGATACGCAGTATTTT.

This clonotype was observed at least ten times. This rearrangement joins TRBV24-1 to TRBJ2-1; D remains unclear. Germline V gene data show CDR1 as KGHDR and CDR2 as SFDVKD. The CDR3 has 13 residues. V lost 0 bases and J 7 bases, leaving 6 bases between the germline ends. The CDR3 coding sequence is TGTGCCACCAGTGATTTGGGTGTTAATGAGCAGTTCTTC. Its translation: CATSDLGVNEQFF.

In the case of this clonotype: Being one base from a much bigger clone, this may be a read error. V usage is TRBV11-3 and J usage is TRBJ2-2; the match to TRBD2 covers 7 bases. The CDR3 loop spans 16 amino acids. Germline CDR1 reads SGHNT; CDR2 reads YENEEA. In nucleotides, the CDR3 is TGTGCCAGCAGCCTCGGCAGCGGGAAGAACATCGGGGAGCTGTTTTTT. Protein sequence: CASSLGSGKNIGELFF.

The chain joins TRBV15 to TRBJ1-6, with TRBD1 identical over 10 bases. Trimming cost V 10 bases and J 8 bases; bases outside gene matches: 5. This CDR3 spans 13 amino acids. The V gene's germline CDR1 is LNHNV and CDR2 YYDKDF (reference sequence). The CDR3: CAIRQGADSPLHF. CDR3 DNA sequence: TGTGCCATACGACAGGGGGCTGATTCACCCCTCCACTTT.

This clonotype came up many times. The chain recombines TRBV20-1 with TRBJ2-7, with D tentatively TRBD1 (6 bases). V was cut by 0 bases and J by 2 bases, with 23 bases left in between. Per germline, CDR1 DFQATT and CDR2 SNEGSKA (reference sequence). The CDR3 sequence is 18 residues long. Here the CDR3 reads CSAREWGKSTGSAYEQYF. In DNA, the CDR3 is TGCAGTGCTAGAGAGTGGGGAAAATCAACAGGGAGCGCCTACGAGCAGTACTTC.

This clonotype was detected ten times or more. The J gene is TRBJ2-1, the V gene TRBV7-2, with D maybe TRBD2 (6 bases). CDR3 length: 13 residues. V was trimmed by 5 bases and J by 9 bases, leaving 14 bases between them. In germline, CDR1 is SGHTA, CDR2 FQGNSA. CDR3 loop: CASSPARRAEQFF. CDR3 DNA sequence: TGTGCCAGCAGCCCCGCTCGGAGGGCTGAGCAGTTCTTC.

This clonotype was seen more than once but under ten times. The chain employs TRBV5-6 and TRBJ2-2, with TRBD2 identical over 8 bases. Germline V gives CDR1 SGHDT, CDR2 YYEEEE. The CDR3 has 15 amino acids. The J segment lost 7 bases and the V segment lost 8 bases, leaving 13 bases of the junction unmatched. The CDR3 region has the DNA TGTGCCAGTACGAGGAATAGCGGGACTATCGGGGAGCTGTTTTTT. It specifies CASTRNSGTIGELFF.

In its sample, this clonotype was seen a few times. The chain joins TRBV7-2 to TRBJ1-6, with 7 bases fitting TRBD1. The germline gives CDR1 SGHTA, CDR2 FQGNSA. Trimming at V came to 4 bases and at J to 10 bases, leaving 16 bases not matched to a gene. The CDR3 sequence is 17 residues long. The CDR3 loop is CASSSPDREAFRSPLHF. The CDR3 region has the DNA TGTGCCAGCAGCTCCCCCGACAGGGAGGCGTTCAGGTCACCCCTCCACTTT.